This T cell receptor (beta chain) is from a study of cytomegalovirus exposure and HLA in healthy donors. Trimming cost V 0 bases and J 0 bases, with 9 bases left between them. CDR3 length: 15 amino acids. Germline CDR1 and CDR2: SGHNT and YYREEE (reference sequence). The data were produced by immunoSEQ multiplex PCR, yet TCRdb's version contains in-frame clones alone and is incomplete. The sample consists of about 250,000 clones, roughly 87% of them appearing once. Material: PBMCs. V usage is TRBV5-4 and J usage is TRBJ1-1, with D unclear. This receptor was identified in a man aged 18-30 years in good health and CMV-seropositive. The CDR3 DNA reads TGTGCCAGCAGCTTGGGGGCGGCTTTGAACACTGAAGCTTTCTTT. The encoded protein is CASSLGAALNTEAFF. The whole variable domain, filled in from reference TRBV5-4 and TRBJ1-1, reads ETGVTQSPTHLIKTRGQQVTLRCSSQSGHNTVSWYQQALGQGPQFIFQYYREEENGRGNFPPRFSGLQFPNYSSELNVNALELDDSALYLCASSLGAALNTEAFFGQGTRLTVV.